This TCR beta chain was observed in a study of T cell responses to AZD1222 COVID-19 vaccine. Study-level points and caveats: CD4 TCRs linked to vaccination spanned spike, dominating at 160-218 and 743-854.

The table came from immunoSEQ multiplex PCR; TCRdb's copy has only in-frame clones and leaves some out. The sample includes some 170,000 clones, around 90% seen only once; the top ten take approximately 1.8%. The CDR3 has 15 residues. The ends were cut back, 7 bases at V and 2 bases at J, with 17 bases in the middle. Germline assignment: CDR1 MDHEN and CDR2 SYDVKM. On this clone itself: Its target is not known.

V is TRBV28 and J is TRBJ1-2; D unresolved. The receptor comes from an adult in good health. Source: peripheral blood, taken on day 0 of AZD1222 vaccination. The CDR3 region is CASKSPRDANYGYTF. The CDR3 DNA follows: TGTGCCAGCAAAAGTCCGAGGGATGCGAACTATGGCTACACCTTC.